This paragraph reports one TCR beta chain. Generated by immunoSEQ multiplex PCR, the TCRdb table keeps only in-frame clones and is missing some. The top ten clones hold around 3.6% of a sample with about 230,000 clones, around nine tenths of them seen once. CDR1 LGHNA and CDR2 YNFKEQ come from the germline V gene. V lost 0 bases to trimming and J lost 8 bases; unmatched junction nucleotides: 15. The CDR3 runs to 18 residues. The data were taken from a study of blood T cell repertoires in COVID-19. Study-wide background: T cells, B-cell-depleted T cells, or PBMCs provided the cDNA or gDNA that served as material.

Participants, 18 to 89 years old, spanned around 25 US areas. Up to 2 weeks before entering the study, exposed participants had met a COVID-19 case. Material for sequencing was PBMCs or T cells enriched from blood (not recorded which). The chain combines TRBV4-2 with TRBJ2-2; 7 positions match TRBD2. The sequence was obtained from a woman aged 30 to 39 who had been exposed to COVID-19. CDR3 DNA: TGTGCCAGCAGCCAAGATGGCCCCTCGGGCGGGAGCCCGGGGGAGCTGTTTTTT. Translation: CASSQDGPSGGSPGELFF.